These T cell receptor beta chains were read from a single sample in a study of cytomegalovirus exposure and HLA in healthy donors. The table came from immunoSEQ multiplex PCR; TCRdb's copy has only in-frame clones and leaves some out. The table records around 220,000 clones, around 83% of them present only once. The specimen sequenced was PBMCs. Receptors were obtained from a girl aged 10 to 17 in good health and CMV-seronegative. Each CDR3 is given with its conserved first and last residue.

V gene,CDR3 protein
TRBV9,CASSTTTVTGELFF
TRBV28,CASTRDREVYEQYF
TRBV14,CATQPGVRNTEAFF
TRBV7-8,CASSVRENTEAFF
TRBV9,CASSVEAGQGAANEKLFF
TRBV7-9,CASSRIALATNEKLFF
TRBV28,CASRTGPVGYTF
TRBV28,CASTPGGQGPHGYTF
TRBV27,CASIPLGGGSYEQYF
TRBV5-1,CASSPDRGDQPQHF
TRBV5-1,CASSLGEGEKLFF
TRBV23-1,CASSQCRRTDTQYF
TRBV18,CASSPFREYTEAFF
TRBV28,CASSSIAEGTGGYTF
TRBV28,CASTQSGYSAAYEQYF
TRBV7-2,CASSLGGGNTEAFF
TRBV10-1,CASSWDRDTGELFF
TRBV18,CASSPGLAGLYNEQFF
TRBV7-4,CASRVGDQGVLDQPQHF
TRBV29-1,CSARKGASYGYTF
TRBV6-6,CASSYSLLAVAYEQYF
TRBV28,CASSFLVHSLRTGGSTGELFF
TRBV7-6,CASSLDSGSSAYNEQFF
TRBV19,CASSISGSGANVLTF
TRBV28,CASSLVRGSYNSPLHF
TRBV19,CASKAVQGIGKAFF
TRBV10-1,CATWGPDISNQPQHF
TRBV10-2,CASSDIASGTYNEQFF